These T cell receptor beta chains were read from a single sample in a study of shared clonotypes between healthy human individuals. Repertoires were generated with immunoSEQ multiplex PCR, while TCRdb's copy carries only in-frame clones and drops some. The repertoire has about 1 million clones, about 75% of them found once; the top ten carry approximately 1.5%. The sample was memory CD4+ T cells sorted from blood. These receptors were collected from a man aged 18 to 30 in good health. Both conserved end residues are part of each CDR3.

v_call: TRBV18; j_call: TRBJ1-2; cdr3_aa: CASSLDRGRTNYGYTF
v_call: TRBV5-6; j_call: TRBJ2-7; cdr3_aa: CASSITGPRDYEQYF
v_call: TRBV5-6; j_call: TRBJ2-1; cdr3_aa: CASSLVRASSYNEQFF
v_call: TRBV30; j_call: TRBJ1-2; cdr3_aa: CAWSPTTGDYGYTF
v_call: TRBV7-6; j_call: TRBJ2-1; cdr3_aa: CASSPTSGRIEQFF
v_call: TRBV5-5; j_call: TRBJ1-2; cdr3_aa: CASSLAQGNRYGYTF
v_call: TRBV25-1; j_call: TRBJ2-3; cdr3_aa: CASGKNTQYF
v_call: TRBV9; j_call: TRBJ2-3; cdr3_aa: CASSKSGFNTDTQYF
v_call: TRBV2; j_call: TRBJ2-7; cdr3_aa: CASSRTGTGGWPIYEQYF
v_call: TRBV6-1; j_call: TRBJ1-2; cdr3_aa: CASRQGIGPYGYTF
v_call: TRBV6-5; j_call: TRBJ2-6; cdr3_aa: CASSYAQSSGANVLTF
v_call: TRBV2; j_call: TRBJ2-7; cdr3_aa: CASSVATTYEQYF
v_call: TRBV2; j_call: TRBJ2-7; cdr3_aa: CASSFRYEQYF
v_call: TRBV27; j_call: TRBJ2-7; cdr3_aa: CASSAYPGPPTYEQYF
v_call: TRBV30; j_call: TRBJ1-2; cdr3_aa: CAWSVGGGPYGYTF
v_call: TRBV6-5; j_call: TRBJ2-7; cdr3_aa: CASSSGTSGGTDEQYF
v_call: TRBV30; j_call: TRBJ1-5; cdr3_aa: CAWSVPGFQNPQHF
v_call: TRBV5-1; j_call: TRBJ2-5; cdr3_aa: CASSLLTGRETQYF
v_call: TRBV6-1; j_call: TRBJ2-7; cdr3_aa: CASSEAWGQTLYEQYF
v_call: TRBV7-2; j_call: TRBJ2-2; cdr3_aa: CASSRAQGDTGELFF
v_call: TRBV30; j_call: TRBJ2-7; cdr3_aa: CAWTDRGHYEQYF
v_call: TRBV2; j_call: TRBJ1-4; cdr3_aa: CASSGRDRWEKLFF
v_call: TRBV27; j_call: TRBJ2-3; cdr3_aa: CASSLRSRLAGGSDTQYF
v_call: TRBV7-2; j_call: TRBJ2-1; cdr3_aa: CASTYGLPNEQFF
v_call: TRBV7-2; j_call: TRBJ2-7; cdr3_aa: CASSLVAGTSGSYEQYF
v_call: TRBV11-2; j_call: TRBJ2-7; cdr3_aa: CASSLGLGSYEQYF
v_call: TRBV5-1; j_call: TRBJ2-7; cdr3_aa: CASSPRGTEYEQYF
v_call: TRBV30; j_call: TRBJ1-1; cdr3_aa: CAWMGYTEAFF
v_call: TRBV2; j_call: TRBJ1-2; cdr3_aa: CASTPTGGISYTF
v_call: TRBV12-5; j_call: TRBJ2-3; cdr3_aa: CASGWGGTDTQYF
v_call: TRBV10-3; j_call: TRBJ2-2; cdr3_aa: CAISLAGGSNTGELFF
v_call: TRBV6-9; j_call: TRBJ1-2; cdr3_aa: CASSLGYTF
v_call: TRBV5-4; j_call: TRBJ2-2; cdr3_aa: CASSRGGGTGELFF
v_call: TRBV30; j_call: TRBJ2-2; cdr3_aa: CAWTRGPNGELFF
v_call: TRBV6-1; j_call: TRBJ2-5; cdr3_aa: CASARGTQETQYF
v_call: TRBV6-8; j_call: TRBJ2-7; cdr3_aa: CASTQTGGVGYEQYF
v_call: TRBV5-1; j_call: TRBJ2-3; cdr3_aa: CASAGTGLTDTQYF
v_call: TRBV28; j_call: TRBJ1-5; cdr3_aa: CASSNSRTLMINQPQHF
v_call: TRBV11-2; j_call: TRBJ2-5; cdr3_aa: CASSLKPQATSQSETQYF
v_call: TRBV5-1; j_call: TRBJ2-2; cdr3_aa: CASSFREAGELFF
v_call: TRBV4-2; j_call: TRBJ1-6; cdr3_aa: CASSQVVEGSPLHF
v_call: TRBV7-2; j_call: TRBJ2-1; cdr3_aa: CASSLTGLAGNWDEQFF
v_call: TRBV4-3; j_call: TRBJ2-7; cdr3_aa: CASSQGTSGPYEQYF
v_call: TRBV5-1; j_call: TRBJ2-7; cdr3_aa: CASSLSSGTASYEQYF
v_call: TRBV6-1; j_call: TRBJ1-1; cdr3_aa: CASTSRTGANTEAFF
v_call: TRBV4-1; j_call: TRBJ2-1; cdr3_aa: CASSQAGGGNEQFF
v_call: TRBV30; j_call: TRBJ1-3; cdr3_aa: CAWSAGVGNTIYF
v_call: TRBV6-5; j_call: TRBJ2-3; cdr3_aa: CASRGRDRVADTQYF
v_call: TRBV5-5; j_call: TRBJ1-5; cdr3_aa: CASKQGAGVGNQPQHF
v_call: TRBV19; j_call: TRBJ1-1; cdr3_aa: CASSTQRGVGTEAFF
v_call: TRBV5-1; j_call: TRBJ1-6; cdr3_aa: CASSYDTWSSYNSPLHF
v_call: TRBV28; j_call: TRBJ1-1; cdr3_aa: CASSLQGAARTEAFF
v_call: TRBV10-3; j_call: TRBJ1-1; cdr3_aa: CAISDGQGGRSTEAFF
v_call: TRBV30; j_call: TRBJ1-2; cdr3_aa: CAWSSAPGVGYTF